Each of the 23 T cell receptor beta chains below was sequenced from the same sample in a study of cytomegalovirus exposure and HLA in healthy donors. A multiplex PCR was run with 60 Vbeta primers and 13 Jbeta primers. Profiled with immunoSEQ multiplex PCR; TCRdb holds only in-frame clones, not every one. Of about 77,000 clones listed, around 78% are singletons. Sample: PBMCs. These receptors all stem from a man aged 35 to 55 in good health and CMV-seronegative.

This clone occurred a few times. V is TRBV5-1 and J is TRBJ2-7; 8 nucleotides align to TRBD1. The CDR3 is 15 amino acids. Germline loops: CDR1 SGHRS, CDR2 YFSETQ. The trim removed 4 bases at V and 2 bases at J, leaving 8 bases unmatched. The CDR3, as DNA: TGCGCCAGCAGCCCCTTGGACAGGGCCCCCTACGAGCAGTACTTC. This codes for CASSPLDRAPYEQYF.

The chain employs TRBV27 and TRBJ1-1; TRBD1 matches 8 bases. Trimming took 5 bases from V and 5 from J; bases not matched to a gene: 10. The germline gives CDR1 MNHEY, CDR2 SMNVEV (reference sequence). The CDR3 covers 15 residues. CDR3 nucleotides: TGTGCCAGCAGTAAATTACAGGGGGTAGGGACTGAAGCTTTCTTT. Its protein is CASSKLQGVGTEAFF.

In this sample, this clone turned up once. The chain is built from TRBV6-6 and TRBJ2-2, with 8 bases aligning to TRBD2. The CDR3 is 15 amino acids. V dropped 6 bases and J dropped 1; count of bases not matched to a gene: 4. Germline V gene lookup returns CDR1 MNHNY and CDR2 SVGAGI (reference sequence). CDR3: CASSGTRGNTGELFF. As DNA, the CDR3 is TGTGCCAGCAGCGGGACTAGGGGGAACACCGGGGAGCTGTTTTTT.

V gene TRBV9 combines with J gene TRBJ2-3, with 8 positions matching TRBD2. Germline-derived CDR1 and CDR2 are SGDLS and YYNGEE. Trimming took 0 bases from V and 0 from J; bases not matched to a gene: 9. The CDR3 totals 18 residues. Here the CDR3 reads CASSVAPSGSPSTDTQYF. DNA for the CDR3: TGTGCCAGCAGCGTAGCGCCTAGCGGGTCCCCAAGCACAGATACGCAGTATTTT. Full variable domain (outside the CDR3, taken from reference TRBV9 and TRBJ2-3): DSGVTQTPKHLITATGQRVTLRCSPRSGDLSVYWYQQSLDQGLQFLIQYYNGEERAKGNILERFSAQQFPDLHSELNLSSLELGDSALYFCASSVAPSGSPSTDTQYFGPGTRLTVL.

The chain uses TRBV19 and TRBJ1-3; the D gene is possibly TRBD1 (6 bases). The CDR3 spans 14 residues. The V gene's germline CDR1 is LNHDA and CDR2 SQIVND (reference sequence). V lost 6 bases, J lost 2 bases, and 11 bases lay in between. CDR3 nucleotides: TGTGCCAGTAGCCGGGGACAACCTGGAAACACCATATATTTT. Translated, it gives CASSRGQPGNTIYF.

V usage is TRBV6-1 and J usage is TRBJ1-2; 8 bases agree with TRBD1. Trimming cost V 7 bases and J 2 bases; bases outside gene matches: 9. This CDR3 is built from 15 residues. Germline assignment: CDR1 MNHNS and CDR2 SASEGT. DNA for the CDR3: TGTGCCAGCACTAGGGGACAGGAGGAAAACTATGGCTACACCTTC. Translated, it gives CASTRGQEENYGYTF.

The chain recombines TRBV29-1 with TRBJ1-1; D perhaps matches TRBD1 (6 bases). This CDR3 contains 13 residues. Germline V gene lookup returns CDR1 SQVTM and CDR2 ANQGSEA. Trimming removed 8 bases from V and 1 base from J, with 14 bases in between. The CDR3 loop reads CSLGGSPNTEAFF. In DNA, the CDR3 is TGCAGCCTTGGGGGCAGTCCGAACACTGAAGCTTTCTTT. The variable domain in full, completed from reference TRBV29-1 and TRBJ1-1, reads SAVISQKPSRDICQRGTSLTIQCQVDSQVTMMFWYRQQPGQSLTLIATANQGSEATYESGFVIDKFPISRPNLTFSTLTVSNMSPEDSSIYLCSLGGSPNTEAFFGQGTRLTVV.

The V and J genes are TRBV2 and TRBJ1-2; D might be TRBD1 (5 bases). This CDR3 contains 14 residues. Germline V gene sequence: CDR1 SNHLY, CDR2 FYNNEI. Trimming removed 6 bases at V and 4 bases at J, with 15 bases between. CDR3 DNA: TGTGCCAGCAGGGGGGGACGGAGTCCCTATGGCTACACCTTC. Its translation: CASRGGRSPYGYTF.

In the case of this clone: Relative to the germline gene, one junction end is altered; a read error may explain this. The chain links TRBV4-2 to TRBJ1-4; TRBD1 aligns across 9 bases. This CDR3 spans 14 amino acids. CDR1 LGHNA and CDR2 YNFKEQ come from the germline V gene. The CDR3 spells CASSEDRGSEKLFF. The CDR3 bases are TGTGCCAGCAGCGAAGACAGGGGGAGCGAAAAACTGTTTTTT.

The chain uses TRBV28 and TRBJ1-4; TRBD1 aligns across 7 bases. The V segment lost 3 bases and the J segment 4 bases; nucleotides outside the gene matches: 5. The CDR3 extends over 15 amino acids. In germline, CDR1 is MDHEN, CDR2 SYDVKM. The CDR3 nucleotides are TGTGCCAGCAGTTTTGAGGGACAGTATAATGAAAAACTGTTTTTT. As protein: CASSFEGQYNEKLFF.

This clone showed up just once. The CDR3 loop is CASSLASGRAYNEQFF. As DNA, the CDR3 is TGTGCCAGCAGCTTAGCCAGCGGGAGGGCCTACAATGAGCAGTTCTTC. The chain combines TRBV7-9 with TRBJ2-1, with 10 positions matching TRBD2. Germline lookup yields CDR1 SEHNR and CDR2 FQNEAQ (reference sequence). J lost 2 bases, V lost 0 bases, and 1 base had no gene match. The CDR3 has 16 amino acids.

The gene calls are TRBV7-9 and TRBJ1-5; 8 bases are shared with TRBD1. The V and J ends lost 5 bases and 3 bases, in that order; junction bases with no gene match: 3. The CDR3 runs to 14 residues. Germline V gives CDR1 SEHNR, CDR2 FQNEAQ (reference sequence). As DNA, the CDR3 is TGTGCCAGCAGCGGGGACAGGTCCAATCAGCCCCAGCATTTT. Amino acids: CASSGDRSNQPQHF. The whole variable domain, filled in from reference TRBV7-9 and TRBJ1-5, reads DTGVSQNPRHKITKRGQNVTFRCDPISEHNRLYWYRQTLGQGPEFLTYFQNEAQLEKSRLLSDRFSAERPKGSFSTLEIQRTEQGDSAMYLCASSGDRSNQPQHFGDGTRLSIL.

The V and J genes are TRBV19 and TRBJ1-1; tentative D call: TRBD1 (5 bases). CDR3 length equals 15 residues. Germline CDR1 and CDR2: LNHDA and SQIVND (reference sequence). Trimming cost V 3 bases and J 0 bases, with 11 bases left between them. This chain's CDR3 is CASSIAGSLNTEAFF. For the CDR3, the DNA is TGTGCCAGTAGTATCGCAGGGTCCCTGAACACTGAAGCTTTCTTT.

The rearrangement links TRBV25-1 to TRBJ2-1, with 9 bases aligning to TRBD1. The V gene's germline CDR1 is MGHDK and CDR2 SYGVNS. Trimming at V came to 3 bases and at J to 6 bases, leaving 6 bases not matched to a gene. This CDR3 is built from 15 residues. CDR3 nucleotide sequence: TGTGCCAGCAGTGATCCGGGACAGGGAATCAATGAGCAGTTCTTC. This sequence encodes CASSDPGQGINEQFF.

V usage is TRBV19 and J usage is TRBJ2-1, with 7 bases identical to TRBD1. J gave up 0 bases and V 7 bases, and 15 bases lay outside the gene matches. Looked up from germline, CDR1 is LNHDA and CDR2 is SQIVND (reference sequence). CDR3 size: 18 residues. DNA for the CDR3: TGTGCCAGTACCCCCGGGGACAGTTCATCGAGCTCCTACAATGAGCAGTTCTTC. The encoded protein is CASTPGDSSSSSYNEQFF.

The count of this clone is one. V gene TRBV7-9 combines with J gene TRBJ2-5; 10 positions match TRBD2. The length of the CDR3 is 14 residues. The trim removed 3 bases at V and 3 bases at J, leaving 1 base unmatched. Germline V gene lookup returns CDR1 SEHNR and CDR2 FQNEAQ (reference sequence). The CDR3 reads CASSFLAGEETQYF. For the CDR3, the DNA is TGTGCCAGCAGCTTCCTAGCGGGAGAAGAGACCCAGTACTTC.

This clone was seen just once. V usage is TRBV5-1 and J usage is TRBJ2-5; 8 positions match TRBD2. This CDR3 has 15 residues. Germline V gene sequence: CDR1 SGHRS, CDR2 YFSETQ. J lost 4 bases, V lost 4 bases, and 9 bases had no gene match. Written as DNA, the CDR3 is TGCGCCAGCAGCCAAACTGCCGGGAGGGCAGAGACCCAGTACTTC. This sequence encodes CASSQTAGRAETQYF.

The rearrangement uses TRBV6-6 and TRBJ1-4; D is perhaps TRBD1 (6 bases). Germline CDR1 reads MNHNY; CDR2 reads SVGAGI (reference sequence). The CDR3 spans 14 residues. Trimming cost V 8 bases and J 7 bases, with 17 bases left between them. The CDR3 bases are TGTGCCAGCCTGCCCGGGACACTTTTTGAAAAACTGTTTTTT. This encodes CASLPGTLFEKLFF.

In DNA form, the CDR3 reads TGTGCCAGCAGCTTAGGAGTGGGAGGTCGTGAGACCCAGTACTTC. This codes for CASSLGVGGRETQYF. V gene TRBV7-2 combines with J gene TRBJ2-5, with a weak D call TRBD2 (6 bases). The CDR3 extends over 15 amino acids. CDR1 is SGHTA and CDR2 is FQGNSA in the germline V gene. V was clipped by 1 base and J by 5 bases, with 14 bases between them.

V is TRBV9 and J is TRBJ2-2; weak D call: TRBD2 (5 bases). This CDR3 contains 13 residues. CDR1 and CDR2 from the germline V gene are SGDLS and YYNGEE. V was cut by 1 base and J by 6 bases, with 7 bases left in between. CDR3: CASSVTGAGELFF. Here the CDR3 DNA reads TGTGCCAGCAGCGTAACCGGGGCCGGGGAGCTGTTTTTT.

This clone was seen only once. The chain joins TRBV18 to TRBJ2-1, with 8 bases identical to TRBD2. The CDR3 runs to 13 residues. Germline CDR1 is KGHSH and CDR2 is LQKENI. V dropped 0 bases and J dropped 10; count of bases not matched to a gene: 2. The CDR3 nucleotides read TGTGCCAGCTCACCACCGGGCGGGAGGGAGCAGTTCTTC. Its protein product is CASSPPGGREQFF.

This sequence joins TRBV7-9 and TRBJ1-2; D is uncertain. Between the trimmed V and J ends, which lost 1 base and 7 bases, there was a span of 16 bases. The CDR3 spans 15 residues. Germline V gene data show CDR1 as SEHNR and CDR2 as FQNEAQ (reference sequence). CDR3 amino acids: CASSLGGEGIGGYTF. CDR3 in DNA: TGTGCCAGCAGCTTAGGTGGAGAGGGAATAGGTGGCTACACCTTC.

The chain carries TRBV6-1 and TRBJ2-2; TRBD1 matches 7 bases. The V and J ends lost 4 bases and 4 bases, in that order; junction bases with no gene match: 9. The CDR3 runs to 16 residues. Germline CDR1 reads MNHNS; CDR2 reads SASEGT. In nucleotides, the CDR3 is TGTGCCAGCAGTGGACAACAGGGGATAGGCACCGGGGAGCTGTTTTTT. Protein product: CASSGQQGIGTGELFF.